This TCR beta chain was found in a study of cytomegalovirus exposure and HLA in healthy donors. V lost 0 bases to trimming and J lost 15 bases; unmatched junction nucleotides: 7. Germline CDR1 and CDR2: SGHDT and YYEEEE. There are 13 residues in the CDR3. Of note for this clone: No antigen is known for it.

Notes on the study in general: TCR association rates varied by HLA locus in a later analysis, with DRB1 highest and HLA-C lowest.

Primers included in the PCR were 60 Vbeta and 13 Jbeta primers. Only in-frame clones appear in the TCRdb table, and some are missing; sequencing was by immunoSEQ multiplex PCR. Here the sample spans some 150,000 clones, 70% to 90% being singletons. The chain joins TRBV5-6 to TRBJ2-1, with TRBD2 matching over 9 bases. The clonotype comes from a woman under 40 in good health and CMV-seropositive. The sequenced sample was PBMCs. In DNA, the CDR3 is TGTGCCAGCAGCTTGGCCGCGGCGGGGGGGTGGTTCTTC. Residues: CASSLAAAGGWFF.